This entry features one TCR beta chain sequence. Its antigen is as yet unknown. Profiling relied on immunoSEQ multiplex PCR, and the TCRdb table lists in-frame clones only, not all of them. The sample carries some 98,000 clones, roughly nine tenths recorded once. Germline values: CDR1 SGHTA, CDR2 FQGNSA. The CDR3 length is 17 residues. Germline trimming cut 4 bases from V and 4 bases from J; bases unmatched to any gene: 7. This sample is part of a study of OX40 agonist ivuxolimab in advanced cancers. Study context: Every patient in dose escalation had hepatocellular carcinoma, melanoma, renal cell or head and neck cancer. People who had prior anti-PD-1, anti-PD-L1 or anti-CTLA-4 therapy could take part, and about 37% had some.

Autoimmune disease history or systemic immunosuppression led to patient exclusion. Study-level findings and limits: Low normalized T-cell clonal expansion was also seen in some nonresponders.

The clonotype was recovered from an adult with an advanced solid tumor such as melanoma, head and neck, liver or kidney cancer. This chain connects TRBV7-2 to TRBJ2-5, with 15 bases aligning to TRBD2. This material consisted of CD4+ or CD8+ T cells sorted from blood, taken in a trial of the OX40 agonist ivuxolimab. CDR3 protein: CASSSGTSGRLGETQYF. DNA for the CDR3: TGTGCCAGCAGCTCAGGGACTAGCGGGAGGTTAGGAGAGACCCAGTACTTC.